This T cell receptor (beta chain) comes out of a study of graft-versus-host responses after intestinal transplantation. The wider study: All of the recipients had induction that used anti-thymocyte globulin, then tacrolimus and steroids for three to four years.

Study results and caveats: Maximum circulating GvH clone levels tracked with early post-transplant HvG decreases. GvH clones occurred in recipient marrow; some first appeared in ileum or blood. Graft-donor T cell macrochimerism coincided with high graft-versus-host to host-versus-graft clonal ratios in allografts.

Trimming took 5 bases from V and 0 from J; bases not matched to a gene: 11. This CDR3 is 17 amino acids long. CDR1 SGHTA and CDR2 FQGTGA come from the germline V gene. Method: immunoSEQ multiplex PCR; TCRdb's copy keeps in-frame clones and lacks some. Of 90,000 to 120,000 clones in the sample, approximately 86% are singletons; the top ten hold around 0.7%. With regard to this clone: The target antigen is unknown.

The TCR originated in a human donor who was the organ donor for an intestinal transplant. The starting material was unstimulated CD4+ T cells sorted from spleen or lymph node cells, obtained before transplant. The chain uses TRBV7-3 and TRBJ1-1; 8 bases match TRBD1. The CDR3 sequence is CASSPGQGRPMNTEAFF. The CDR3 nucleotides are TGTGCCAGCAGCCCCGGACAGGGACGTCCAATGAACACTGAAGCTTTCTTT.